The next 9 T cell receptor beta chains were all read from a single sample in a study of T cell repertoires in cytomegalovirus infection. Their antigens remain unidentified. From the reads, TCRdb called clonotypes with MiXCR, one entry per CDR3 protein. Of around 71,000 distinct CDR3 sequences in the sample, 20% to 25% were seen once. This specimen consisted of CD8+ T cells from cultured PBMCs, obtained from culture after CMV antigen stimulation. Source of these receptors: a human donor in good health (CMV status not recorded). Some clones in this sample may be carry-over from other donors' samples.

This clonotype showed up just a few times. V usage is TRBV6-6 and J usage is TRBJ2-1; 10 bases are a match to TRBD2. CDR3 size: 14 residues. V lost 5 bases to trimming and J lost 15 bases; unmatched junction nucleotides: 13. Germline loops: CDR1 MNHNY, CDR2 SVGAGI (reference sequence). The chain's CDR3 is CASSGASGGRGMFF. The DNA for the CDR3 is TGTGCCAGCAGTGGGGCTAGCGGGGGCCGGGGCATGTTCTTC.

In this sample, this clonotype turned up a few times. V usage is TRBV28 and J usage is TRBJ2-3, with D tentatively TRBD2 (5 bases). V was clipped by 6 bases and J by 3 bases, with 7 bases between them. The CDR3 covers 12 residues. From germline, CDR1 is MDHEN and CDR2 SYDVKM. CDR3 residues: CASSRTTDTQYF. The CDR3 coding sequence is TGTGCCAGCAGCAGGACTACAGATACGCAGTATTTT.

The chain's CDR3 is CASSLEVAGKSNEQFF. The CDR3 coding sequence is TGTGCCAGCAGTTTAGAGGTAGCGGGGAAGTCCAATGAGCAGTTCTTC. The chain joins TRBV12-3 or TRBV12-4 to TRBJ2-1; 8 bases match TRBD2. The CDR3 has 16 amino acids. V gave up 1 base and J gave up 6 bases; unmatched junction bases: 8.

The genes are TRBV6-5 and TRBJ2-7, with D hard to call. This CDR3 is 14 amino acids long. The germline CDR1 and CDR2 sequences are MNHEY and SVGAGI. V was cut by 2 bases and J by 1 base, with 9 bases left in between. The DNA of the CDR3 is TGTGCCAGCAGTTACGAGTTCTATTCCTACGAGCAGTACTTC. Encoded protein: CASSYEFYSYEQYF.

This clonotype has ten or more counts. V usage is TRBV6-5 and J usage is TRBJ1-6; D is unclear. The CDR3 has 14 residues. V was clipped by 4 bases and J by 4 bases, with 8 bases between them. The germline V gene has CDR1 MNHEY and CDR2 SVGAGI. CDR3 sequence (DNA): TGTGCCAGCAGTTCTCGGCGGTATAATTCACCCCTCCACTTT. The encoded protein is CASSSRRYNSPLHF.

This clonotype has more than one count but fewer than ten. This chain links TRBV12-3 or TRBV12-4 with TRBJ1-6, with 8 nucleotides matching TRBD1. V was clipped by 7 bases and J by 6 bases; unmatched bases: 5. This CDR3 has 14 amino acids. Here the CDR3 reads CASNPTGVNSPLHF. The CDR3, as DNA: TGTGCCAGCAACCCGACAGGGGTTAATTCACCCCTCCACTTT.

This clonotype was observed a handful of times. J is TRBJ1-1 and V is TRBV7-3; D unresolved. CDR1 and CDR2 (germline): SGHTA, FQGTGA. This CDR3 has 13 amino acids. The germline V and J ends were trimmed by 2 bases and 5 bases, with 9 bases remaining between them. Written as DNA, the CDR3 is TGTGCCAGCAGCTTAGTCAGCTGGACTGAAGCTTTCTTT. Its translation: CASSLVSWTEAFF.

The CDR3 loop reads CASSQDRRVTEAFF. The CDR3 coding sequence is TGCGCCAGCAGCCAAGATCGGCGGGTCACTGAAGCTTTCTTT. The V gene is TRBV4-1, the J gene TRBJ1-1; D remains ambiguous. The CDR3 totals 14 residues. Trimming left V 0 bases short and J 4 bases short, with 9 bases between. Germline values: CDR1 MGHRA, CDR2 YSYEKL.

This chain connects TRBV28 to TRBJ2-5; TRBD2 matches at 8 bases. The CDR3 is 17 amino acids. V shed 4 bases, J shed 5 bases, and the junction held 15 bases outside the gene matches. Germline V CDR1 and CDR2: MDHEN, SYDVKM. CDR3: CASSSPVKRGTLETQYF. The CDR3 DNA reads as TGTGCCAGCAGTTCCCCGGTGAAGCGGGGGACACTGGAGACCCAGTACTTC.